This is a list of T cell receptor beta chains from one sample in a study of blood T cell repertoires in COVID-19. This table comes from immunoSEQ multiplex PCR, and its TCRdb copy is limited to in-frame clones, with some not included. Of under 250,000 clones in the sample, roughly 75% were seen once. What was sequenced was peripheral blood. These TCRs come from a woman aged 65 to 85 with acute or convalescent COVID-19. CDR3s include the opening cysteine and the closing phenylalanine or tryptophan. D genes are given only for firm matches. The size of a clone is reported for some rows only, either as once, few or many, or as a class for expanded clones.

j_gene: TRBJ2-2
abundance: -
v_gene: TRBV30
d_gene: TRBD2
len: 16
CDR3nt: TGTGCCTGGAAGGTCCTAGCGGGGGGCTACACCGGGGAGCTGTTTTTT
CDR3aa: CAWKVLAGGYTGELFF

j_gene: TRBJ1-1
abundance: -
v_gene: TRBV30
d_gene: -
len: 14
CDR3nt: TGTGCCTGGGCAACCCCTGACAGAAACACTGAAGCTTTCTTT
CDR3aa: CAWATPDRNTEAFF

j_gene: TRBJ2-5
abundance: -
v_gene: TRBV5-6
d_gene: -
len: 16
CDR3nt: TGTGCCAGCAGCTCCCAACTCGTACGGGGACAAGAGACCCAGTACTTC
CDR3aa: CASSSQLVRGQETQYF

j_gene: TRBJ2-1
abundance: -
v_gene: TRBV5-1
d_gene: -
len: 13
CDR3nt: TGCGCCAGCAGCTTGGGGTCGGGCAATGAGCAGTTCTTC
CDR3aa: CASSLGSGNEQFF

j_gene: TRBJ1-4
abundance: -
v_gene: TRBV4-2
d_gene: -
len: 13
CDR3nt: TGTGCCAGCAGCCGAGCAATCGGGGAAAAACTGTTTTTT
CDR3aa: CASSRAIGEKLFF

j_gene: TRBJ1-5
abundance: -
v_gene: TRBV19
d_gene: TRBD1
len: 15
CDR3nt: TGTGCCAGTAGTGGGACCCAGACAGGGAATCAGCCCCAGCATTTT
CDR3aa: CASSGTQTGNQPQHF

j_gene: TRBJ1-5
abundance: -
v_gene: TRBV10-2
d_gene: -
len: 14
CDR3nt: TGCGCCAGCAGAAAAGCACAGGGCGTTCAGCCCCAGCATTTT
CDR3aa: CASRKAQGVQPQHF

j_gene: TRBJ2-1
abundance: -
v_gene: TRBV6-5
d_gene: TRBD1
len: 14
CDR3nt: TGTGCCAGCAGTTACCGACAGGGGGTCAATGAGCAGTTCTTC
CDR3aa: CASSYRQGVNEQFF

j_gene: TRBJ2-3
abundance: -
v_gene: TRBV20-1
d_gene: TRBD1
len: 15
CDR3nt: TGCAGTGCTAGTCGCCCCAGAGGACAGGCAGATACGCAGTATTTT
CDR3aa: CSASRPRGQADTQYF

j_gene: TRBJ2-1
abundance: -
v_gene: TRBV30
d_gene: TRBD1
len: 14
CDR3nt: TGTGCCTGGAGTGCAGGGGGCCCCTACAATGAGCAGTTCTTC
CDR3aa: CAWSAGGPYNEQFF

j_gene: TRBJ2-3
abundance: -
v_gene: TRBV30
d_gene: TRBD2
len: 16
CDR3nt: TGTGCCTGGAGTCTCGGGACTAGCGGGGGTCAAGATACGCAGTATTTT
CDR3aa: CAWSLGTSGGQDTQYF

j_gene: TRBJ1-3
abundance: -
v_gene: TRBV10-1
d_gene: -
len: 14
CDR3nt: TGCGCCAACACCGGGGGTCACTCTGGAAACACCATATATTTT
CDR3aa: CANTGGHSGNTIYF

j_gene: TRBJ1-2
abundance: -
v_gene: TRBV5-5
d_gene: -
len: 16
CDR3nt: TGTGCCAGCAGCTTCCCAGGGCAGGCCACCAACTATGGCTACACCTTC
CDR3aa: CASSFPGQATNYGYTF

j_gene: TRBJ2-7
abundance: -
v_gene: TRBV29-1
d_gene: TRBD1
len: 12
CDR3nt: TGCAGCGTTGGTGGGACAGCCTACGAGCAGTACTTC
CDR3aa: CSVGGTAYEQYF

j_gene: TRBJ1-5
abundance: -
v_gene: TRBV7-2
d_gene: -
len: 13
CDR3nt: TGTGCCAGCAGCGTGGACAGCTCTCAGCCCCAGCATTTT
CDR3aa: CASSVDSSQPQHF

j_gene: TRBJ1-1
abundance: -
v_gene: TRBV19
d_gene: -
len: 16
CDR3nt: TGTGCCAGTAGTCGTTTCTCGGGATTGATTAACACTGAAGCTTTCTTT
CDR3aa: CASSRFSGLINTEAFF

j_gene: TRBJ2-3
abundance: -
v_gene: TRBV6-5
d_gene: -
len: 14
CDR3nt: TGTGCCAGTCGCCGAGAGGCGGCCACAGATACGCAGTATTTT
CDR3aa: CASRREAATDTQYF

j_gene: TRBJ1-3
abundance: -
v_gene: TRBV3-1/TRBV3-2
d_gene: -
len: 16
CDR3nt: TGTGCCAGCAGCCAAGGGGCCGGCGCTAAAAGAAACACCATATATTTT
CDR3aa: CASSQGAGAKRNTIYF

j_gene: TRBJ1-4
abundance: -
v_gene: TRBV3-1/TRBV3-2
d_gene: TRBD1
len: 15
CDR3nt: TGTGCCAGCAGCCAATTTGGGACAGGGGATGAAAAACTGTTTTTT
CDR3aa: CASSQFGTGDEKLFF

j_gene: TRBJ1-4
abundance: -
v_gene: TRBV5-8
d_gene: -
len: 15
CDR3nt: TGTGCCAGCAGCTTGGTACCGGGACTGAGTGAAAAACTGTTTTTT
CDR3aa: CASSLVPGLSEKLFF

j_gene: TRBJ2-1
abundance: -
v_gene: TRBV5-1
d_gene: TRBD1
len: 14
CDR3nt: TGCGCCAGCAGCTTGGCTAGACAGGGGGATGAGCAGTTCTTC
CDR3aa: CASSLARQGDEQFF

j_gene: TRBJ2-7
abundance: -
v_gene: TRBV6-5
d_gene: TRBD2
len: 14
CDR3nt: TGTGCCAGCAGTTGGCGGGGGGGATACTACGAGCAGTACTTC
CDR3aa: CASSWRGGYYEQYF

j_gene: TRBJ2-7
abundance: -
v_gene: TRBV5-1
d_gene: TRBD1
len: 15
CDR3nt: TGCGCCAGCAGCTGGGGGACAGTCACTCAAGACGAGCAGTACTTC
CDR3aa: CASSWGTVTQDEQYF

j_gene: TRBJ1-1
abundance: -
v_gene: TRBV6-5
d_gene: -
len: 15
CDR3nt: TGTGCCAGCAGTCCCACGACAGGTAAAGGGACTGAAGCTTTCTTT
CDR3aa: CASSPTTGKGTEAFF

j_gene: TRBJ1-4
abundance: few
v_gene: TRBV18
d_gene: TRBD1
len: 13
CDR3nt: TGTGCCAGTACTGACAGGGCGGATGAAAAACTGTTTTTT
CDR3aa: CASTDRADEKLFF

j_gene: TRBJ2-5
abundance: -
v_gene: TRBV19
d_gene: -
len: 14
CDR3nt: TGTGCCAGTAGTATAGTCATCAGACAAGAGACCCAGTACTTC
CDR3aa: CASSIVIRQETQYF

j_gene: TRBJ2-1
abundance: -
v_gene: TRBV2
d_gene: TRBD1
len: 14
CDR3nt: TGTGCCAGCATCAGGGGGCCACCCTACAATGAGCAGTTCTTC
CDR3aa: CASIRGPPYNEQFF

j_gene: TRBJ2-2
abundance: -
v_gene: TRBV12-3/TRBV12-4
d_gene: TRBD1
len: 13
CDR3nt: TGTGCCAGCCAAAGAGGGGGCAGCCGGGAGCTGTTTTTT
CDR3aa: CASQRGGSRELFF

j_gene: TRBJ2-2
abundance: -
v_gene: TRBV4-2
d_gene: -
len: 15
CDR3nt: TGTGCCAGCAGCCAAGGGACCCAGGGCACCGGGGAGCTGTTTTTT
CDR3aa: CASSQGTQGTGELFF

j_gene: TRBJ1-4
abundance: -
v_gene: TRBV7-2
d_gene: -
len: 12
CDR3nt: TGTGCCAGCAGCTTCGGGAGAGAAAAACTGTTTTTT
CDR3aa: CASSFGREKLFF

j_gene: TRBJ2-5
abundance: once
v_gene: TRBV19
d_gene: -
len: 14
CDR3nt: TGTGCCACTTCAGGGGGGAGGCTTCGAGAGACCCAGTACTTC
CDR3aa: CATSGGRLRETQYF

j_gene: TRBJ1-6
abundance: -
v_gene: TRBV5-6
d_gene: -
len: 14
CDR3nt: TGTGCCAGCAGCTTGGCACAGATAAATTCACCCCTCCACTTT
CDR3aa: CASSLAQINSPLHF

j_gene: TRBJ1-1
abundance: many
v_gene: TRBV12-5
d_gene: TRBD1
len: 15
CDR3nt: TGTGCTAGTGGTTTGCCCAGACAGGGGAACACTGAAGCTTTCTTT
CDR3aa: CASGLPRQGNTEAFF

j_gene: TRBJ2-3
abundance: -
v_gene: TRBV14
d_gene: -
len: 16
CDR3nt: TGTGCCAGCAGCCCCGCTCTAGCCTCACGCACAGATACGCAGTATTTT
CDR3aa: CASSPALASRTDTQYF

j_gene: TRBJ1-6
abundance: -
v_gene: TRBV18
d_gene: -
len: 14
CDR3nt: TGTGCCAGCTCACGGACACAGGGCGAATCACCCCTCCACTTT
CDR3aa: CASSRTQGESPLHF

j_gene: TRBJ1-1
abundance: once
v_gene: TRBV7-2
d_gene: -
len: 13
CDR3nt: TGTGCCAGCAGCGCACAGATGAACACTGAAGCTTTCTTT
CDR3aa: CASSAQMNTEAFF

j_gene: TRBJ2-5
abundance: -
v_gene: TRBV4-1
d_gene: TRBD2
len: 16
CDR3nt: TGCGCCAGCAGCCAAGATGGAGCGGGGAGGGGAGAGACCCAGTACTTC
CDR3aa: CASSQDGAGRGETQYF

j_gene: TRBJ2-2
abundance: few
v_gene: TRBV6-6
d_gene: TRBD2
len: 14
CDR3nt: TGTGCCAGCAGTCAGAGCGGGGCTACCGGGGAGCTGTTTTTT
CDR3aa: CASSQSGATGELFF

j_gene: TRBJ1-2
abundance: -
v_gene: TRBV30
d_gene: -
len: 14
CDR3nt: TGTGCCTGGAATAGACTAGGCAGATCCTATGGCTACACCTTC
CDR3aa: CAWNRLGRSYGYTF

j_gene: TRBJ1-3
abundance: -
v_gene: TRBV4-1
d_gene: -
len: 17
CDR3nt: TGCGCCAGCAGCCAAGATGAGGGGGACGGACCCTACGACACCATATATTTT
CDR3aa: CASSQDEGDGPYDTIYF

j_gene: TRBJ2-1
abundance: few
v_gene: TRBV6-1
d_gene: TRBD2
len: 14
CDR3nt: TGTGCCAGCAGTGAAGCGGGGGGGTACAATGAGCAGTTCTTC
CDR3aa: CASSEAGGYNEQFF

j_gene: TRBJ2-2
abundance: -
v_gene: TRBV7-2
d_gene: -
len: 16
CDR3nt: TGTGCCAGCAGCCTCACAGGGGGGGCCTTATCAGGGGAGCTGTTTTTT
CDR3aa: CASSLTGGALSGELFF

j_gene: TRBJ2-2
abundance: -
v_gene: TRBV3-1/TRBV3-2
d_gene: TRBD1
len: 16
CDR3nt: TGTGCCAGCAGCCAAGGGGACAGGGGGGACGCCGGGGAGCTGTTTTTT
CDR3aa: CASSQGDRGDAGELFF

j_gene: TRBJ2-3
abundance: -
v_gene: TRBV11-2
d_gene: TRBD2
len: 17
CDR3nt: TGTGCCAGCAGCCGCCTTAGCGGGGGGGGATTCGGAGATACGCAGTATTTT
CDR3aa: CASSRLSGGGFGDTQYF

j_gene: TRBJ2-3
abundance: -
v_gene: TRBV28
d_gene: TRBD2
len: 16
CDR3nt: TGTGCCAGCAGTTTGGGGGCTAGCGGGGACACAGATACGCAGTATTTT
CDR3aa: CASSLGASGDTDTQYF

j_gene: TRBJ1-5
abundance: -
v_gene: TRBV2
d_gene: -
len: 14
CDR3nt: TGTGCCACCACCAGGGAGGGAAGCAATCAGCCCCAGCATTTT
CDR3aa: CATTREGSNQPQHF

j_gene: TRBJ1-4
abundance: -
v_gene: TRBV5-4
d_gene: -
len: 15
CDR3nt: TGTGCCAGCAGTTCCGGGGAAGGATCTAATGAAAAACTGTTTTTT
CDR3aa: CASSSGEGSNEKLFF

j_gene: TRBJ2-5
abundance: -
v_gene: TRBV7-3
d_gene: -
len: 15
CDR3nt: TGTGCCAGCAGCTTCGGTGGGACATGGAAAGAGACCCAGTACTTC
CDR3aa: CASSFGGTWKETQYF